Following are 23 T cell receptor beta chains from one sample sequenced in a study of T cell responses to AZD1222 COVID-19 vaccine. Here immunoSEQ multiplex PCR was the method, and the copy in TCRdb shows in-frame clones only, minus some. The sample lists about 93,000 clones; 80% to 90% were seen once. Sequenced material: peripheral blood, taken on day 0 of AZD1222 vaccination. The receptors stem from an adult in good health.

This chain joins TRBV28 and TRBJ1-5; D is unresolved. This CDR3 comprises 13 residues. With 4 bases removed from V and 7 bases from J, the gap between germline ends came to 11 bases. Germline loops: CDR1 MDHEN, CDR2 SYDVKM. The CDR3: CASSSDRTQPQHF. The DNA for the CDR3 is TGTGCCAGCAGTTCCGATAGGACCCAGCCCCAGCATTTT. The variable domain in full, with the rest retrieved from reference TRBV28 and TRBJ1-5, is DVKVTQSSRYLVKRTGEKVFLECVQDMDHENMFWYRQDPGLGLRLIYFSYDVKMKEKGDIPEGYSVSREKKERFSLILESASTNQTSMYLCASSSDRTQPQHFGDGTRLSIL.

V is TRBV7-9 and J is TRBJ2-1; D uncertain. Germline values: CDR1 SEHNR, CDR2 FQNEAQ (reference sequence). The ends were cut back, 4 bases at V and 7 bases at J, with 11 bases in the middle. The CDR3 spans 13 residues. CDR3 sequence reads: CASSSWATNEQFF. CDR3 nucleotide sequence: TGTGCCAGCAGCTCTTGGGCAACTAATGAGCAGTTCTTC.

The chain is built from TRBV7-9 and TRBJ2-1; D is unclear. The CDR3 is 15 residues long. Trimming shortened V by 2 bases and J by 6 bases, and 14 bases separated the two germline ends. From germline, CDR1 is SEHNR and CDR2 FQNEAQ (reference sequence). CDR3 DNA: TGTGCCAGCAGCTTACCGGACGGGTATTCCAATGAGCAGTTCTTC. The encoded protein is CASSLPDGYSNEQFF.

The genes are TRBV19 and TRBJ2-3; the match to TRBD2 covers 10 bases. Germline loops: CDR1 LNHDA, CDR2 SQIVND (reference sequence). Germline trimming cut 4 bases from V and 3 bases from J; bases unmatched to any gene: 7. This CDR3 region has 16 residues. The CDR3 loop reads CASSRWTSGSTDTQYF. The CDR3 nucleotides read TGTGCCAGTAGTAGATGGACTAGCGGATCGACAGATACGCAGTATTTT.

The chain joins TRBV10-3 to TRBJ2-3; D might be TRBD2 (6 bases). Per the germline V gene, CDR1 is ENHRY and CDR2 is SYGVKD. This CDR3 has 16 residues. Trimming took 1 base from V and 0 from J, leaving 11 bases between them. Written as DNA, the CDR3 is TGTGCCATCAGTGAGTTTCGAGGGACTAGCACAGATACGCAGTATTTT. Encoded protein: CAISEFRGTSTDTQYF.

The CDR3, as DNA: TGTGCCAGCAGCCCAGCTCGACATGTCAAAAACATTCAGTACTTC. Translated, it gives CASSPARHVKNIQYF. The rearrangement links TRBV11-2 to TRBJ2-4; D ambiguous. CDR1 and CDR2 (germline): SGHAT, FQNNGV. With 5 bases removed from V and 3 bases from J, the gap between germline ends came to 14 bases. This CDR3 region has 15 residues.

The V call is TRBV18, the J call TRBJ2-5; D is unresolved. Germline CDR1 KGHSH, CDR2 LQKENI. The CDR3 contains 16 residues. Trimming took 2 bases from V and 5 from J, leaving 18 bases between them. The CDR3 here is CASSPSLGILLETQYF. In DNA, the CDR3 is TGTGCCAGCTCACCATCTTTAGGGATTCTGTTGGAGACCCAGTACTTC.

This rearrangement joins TRBV19 to TRBJ1-2, with D unclear. Trimming took off 6 bases at V and 8 bases at J, with 25 bases between the two ends. CDR1 LNHDA and CDR2 SQIVND come from the germline V gene (reference sequence). The CDR3 consists of 16 residues. The CDR3 is CASRANPSGISKGYTF. The CDR3, as DNA: TGTGCCAGTAGGGCAAATCCGTCGGGGATATCGAAAGGCTACACCTTC.

The rearrangement uses TRBV2 and TRBJ2-5, with a tentative D call TRBD2 (7 bases). The CDR3 contains 13 residues. Germline-derived CDR1 and CDR2 are SNHLY and FYNNEI. The ends were cut back, 10 bases at V and 5 bases at J, with 17 bases in the middle. CDR3 sequence reads: CATAGRGWETQYF. CDR3 nucleotide sequence: TGTGCCACCGCGGGGAGGGGGTGGGAGACCCAGTACTTC. Looking up the rest from reference TRBV2 and TRBJ2-5 gives the full variable domain: EPEVTQTPSHQVTQMGQEVILRCVPISNHLYFYWYRQILGQKVEFLVSFYNNEISEKSEIFDDQFSVERPDGSNFTLKIRSTKLEDSAMYFCATAGRGWETQYFGPGTRLLVL.

The V gene is TRBV13, the J gene TRBJ1-4, with 7 bases aligning to TRBD1. The ends lost 5 bases at V and 3 bases at J; junction bases unmatched: 9. The germline V gene has CDR1 PRHDT and CDR2 FYEKMQ (reference sequence). The CDR3 is 16 amino acids. CDR3 in amino acids: CASSRDRAPANEKLFF. The CDR3 DNA reads TGTGCCAGCAGCCGAGACAGGGCCCCAGCTAATGAAAAACTGTTTTTT. Drawing the rest from reference TRBV13 and TRBJ1-4, the complete variable domain is AAGVIQSPRHLIKEKRETATLKCYPIPRHDTVYWYQQGPGQDPQFLISFYEKMQSDKGSIPDRFSAQQFSDYHSELNMSSLELGDSALYFCASSRDRAPANEKLFFGSGTQLSVL.

This sequence joins TRBV5-1 and TRBJ1-6; perhaps TRBD1 as D (5 bases). V lost 0 bases, J lost 7 bases, and 17 bases lay in between. The V gene's germline CDR1 is SGHRS and CDR2 YFSETQ. CDR3 length: 17 residues. The CDR3 protein is CASSLEPGSGGNSPLHF. In nucleotides, the CDR3 is TGCGCCAGCAGCTTGGAACCAGGAAGTGGGGGGAATTCACCCCTCCACTTT.

This chain uses TRBV12-3 or TRBV12-4 with TRBJ2-7; the match to TRBD1 covers 7 bases. V dropped 5 bases and J dropped 1; count of bases not matched to a gene: 2. The CDR3 has 13 residues. CDR3 amino acids: CASSNRGSYEQYF. Here the CDR3 DNA reads TGTGCCAGCAGTAACAGGGGATCCTACGAGCAGTACTTC.

V is TRBV11-2 and J is TRBJ2-1, with 9 nucleotides matching TRBD2. Germline CDR1 reads SGHAT; CDR2 reads FQNNGV. The CDR3 runs 15 residues. Germline trimming cut 6 bases from V and 3 bases from J; bases unmatched to any gene: 6. In DNA form, the CDR3 reads TGTGCCAGCAGGACGACTAGCGGATACTACAATGAGCAGTTCTTC. This gives the protein CASRTTSGYYNEQFF.

This clone was picked up a small number of times. In DNA, the CDR3 is TGTGCCAGGGGGAGGGGATCGAACACCGGGGAGCTGTTTTTT. Translating it yields CARGRGSNTGELFF. The V gene is TRBV2, the J gene TRBJ2-2; 7 nucleotides agree with TRBD2. The J segment lost 0 bases and the V segment lost 9 bases, leaving 4 bases of the junction unmatched. Germline CDR1 reads SNHLY; CDR2 reads FYNNEI. This CDR3 contains 14 residues.

A single count supports this clone. The rearrangement joins TRBV6-1 to TRBJ2-2; D is unclear. CDR3 length: 12 residues. The V end lost 6 bases, the J end lost 3 bases, and 5 bases lay between the germline ends. From germline, CDR1 is MNHNS and CDR2 SASEGT. CDR3 protein: CASSTYTGELFF. The DNA of the CDR3 is TGTGCCAGCAGCACTTACACCGGGGAGCTGTTTTTT.

The V and J genes are TRBV4-2 and TRBJ1-3; D uncertain. The germline V gene encodes CDR1 LGHNA and CDR2 YNFKEQ. V lost 0 bases to trimming and J lost 0 bases, with 12 bases between them. The CDR3 is 17 amino acids. CDR3 in DNA: TGTGCCAGCAGCCAAGAGACCCCTTCCTACTCTGGAAACACCATATATTTT. Translated, it gives CASSQETPSYSGNTIYF.

The chain joins TRBV7-8 to TRBJ1-5; D is unclear. Germline CDR1 reads SGHVS; CDR2 reads FQNEAQ. V gave up 5 bases and J gave up 2 bases, with 16 bases separating them. CDR3 length: 16 residues. This chain's CDR3 is CASSQLRPPGNQPQHF. CDR3 in DNA: TGTGCCAGCAGCCAACTACGGCCCCCGGGCAATCAGCCCCAGCATTTT.

CDR3 loop: CASGQVSGNTIYF. DNA of the CDR3: TGTGCCAGCGGCCAAGTCTCTGGAAACACCATATATTTT. The rearrangement joins TRBV6-5 to TRBJ1-3; D is unclear. Germline V gene data show CDR1 as MNHEY and CDR2 as SVGAGI. The CDR3 loop spans 13 amino acids. Trimming stripped 8 bases from V and 0 bases from J, with 8 bases between.

With regard to this clone: The same CDR3 also results from other DNA sequences found in this sample. This sequence joins TRBV7-2 and TRBJ1-1; no clear D gene. Germline V gene sequence: CDR1 SGHTA, CDR2 FQGNSA. This CDR3 contains 14 residues. V was pared by 5 bases and J by 1 base, with 11 bases between. The CDR3 loop is CASSPRTGNTEAFF. The CDR3 DNA sequence: TGTGCCAGCAGCCCTCGGACGGGGAACACTGAAGCTTTCTTT.

This clone was seen a few times. The genes are TRBV30 and TRBJ2-7, with a possible D match to TRBD2 (5 bases). V was clipped by 0 bases and J by 4 bases, with 13 bases between them. The CDR3 totals 14 residues. Looked up from germline, CDR1 is GTSNPN and CDR2 is SVGIG (reference sequence). The CDR3 loop is CAWSVRGSLYEQYF. In DNA form, the CDR3 reads TGTGCCTGGAGTGTACGAGGGAGTCTATACGAGCAGTACTTC.

The chain joins TRBV29-1 to TRBJ2-2, with no clear D. Trimming cost V 7 bases and J 4 bases, with 7 bases left between them. Per the germline V gene, CDR1 is SQVTM and CDR2 is ANQGSEA. This CDR3 comprises 11 residues. This CDR3 reads CSAKSTGELFF. CDR3 in DNA: TGCAGCGCCAAAAGCACCGGGGAGCTGTTTTTT.

This chain links TRBV3-1 (or the pseudogene TRBV3-2) with TRBJ2-7; TRBD2 is a possible D gene (5 bases). V was cut by 4 bases and J by 5 bases, with 18 bases left in between. CDR1 and CDR2 from the germline V gene are LGHDT and YNNKEL (reference sequence). The CDR3 runs 15 residues. CDR3 bases: TGTGCCAGCAGCCCGCCCGGAGGACTTACCCACGAGCAGTACTTC. This codes for CASSPPGGLTHEQYF.

In this sample, this clone turned up once. The chain carries TRBV6-5 and TRBJ2-3, with no clear D. The germline V gene has CDR1 MNHEY and CDR2 SVGAGI. The CDR3 loop spans 13 amino acids. CDR3 amino acids: CVAQDQNTDTQYF. CDR3 in DNA: TGTGTAGCTCAGGACCAGAACACAGATACGCAGTATTTT.